The 4 T cell receptor beta chains below were found in one sample sequenced in a study of T-cell reconstitution after alpha-beta-depleted transplantation in children. Unique molecular identifiers were incorporated into the prepared TCRbeta library. MiXCR, applied by TCRdb to the PCR reads, yields one record per CDR3 protein. The sample carries about 610,000 distinct CDR3 sequences, roughly a tenth recorded once. The starting material was PBMCs from the stem cell graft donor, obtained from the stem cell graft. The receptor source for this set is a human donor who donated a stem cell graft to a child with acute myeloid leukemia.

This clonotype occurred many times. The chain links TRBV20-1 to TRBJ2-3, with D possibly TRBD1 on 5 matching bases. Germline-derived CDR1 and CDR2 are DFQATT and SNEGSKA (reference sequence). The CDR3 sequence is 15 residues long. V dropped 0 bases and J dropped 0 bases, with 10 bases sitting between them. Here the CDR3 DNA reads TGCAGTGCTAGAGAAGGGGCGACTAGCACAGATACGCAGTATTTT. Its translation is CSAREGATSTDTQYF.

This clonotype was counted many times. This chain connects TRBV3-1 to TRBJ2-2; the D is unclear. Germline assignment: CDR1 LGHDT and CDR2 YNNKEL (reference sequence). There are 14 residues in the CDR3. V gave up 1 base and J gave up 5 bases, with 8 bases separating them. In nucleotides, the CDR3 is TGTGCCAGCAGCCAAGGCATACTAACCGGGGAGCTGTTTTTT. Its translation: CASSQGILTGELFF.

Turning to this clonotype: One end of the junction is discordant with germline, which a read error may explain. This sequence joins TRBV7-7 and TRBJ2-1, with a tentative D call TRBD2 (5 bases). CDR3 length: 15 amino acids. Germline values: CDR1 SSHAT, CDR2 FNYEAQ (reference sequence). CDR3 nucleotide sequence: TGTGCTAGCACAAAGTGGGGAGCTCCCTACAATGAGCAGTTCTTC. Translating it yields CASTKWGAPYNEQFF.

This clonotype has just one count. A much bigger clone sits one base away, suggesting this may be a read error. The V gene is TRBV20-1, the J gene TRBJ2-1; 7 bases align to TRBD2. In germline, CDR1 is DFQATT, CDR2 SNEGSKA (reference sequence). V dropped 3 bases and J dropped 6; count of bases not matched to a gene: 8. CDR3 length: 14 amino acids. The CDR3 region has the DNA TGCAGTGCTAGCGGGGACTACCATGTCAATGAGCAGTTCTTC. It codes for CSASGDYHVNEQFF.